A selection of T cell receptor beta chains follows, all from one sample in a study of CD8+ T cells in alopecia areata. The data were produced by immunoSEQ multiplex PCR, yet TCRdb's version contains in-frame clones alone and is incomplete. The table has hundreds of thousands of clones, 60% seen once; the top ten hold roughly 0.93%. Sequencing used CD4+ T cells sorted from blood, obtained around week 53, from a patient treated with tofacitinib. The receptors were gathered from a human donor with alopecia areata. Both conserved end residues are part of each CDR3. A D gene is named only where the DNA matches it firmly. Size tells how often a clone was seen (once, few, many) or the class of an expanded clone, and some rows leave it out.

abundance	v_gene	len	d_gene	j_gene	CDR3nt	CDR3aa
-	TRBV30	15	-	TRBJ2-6	TGTGCCTGGAGTTCCCCGGGCTTGGGGGCCAACGTCCTGACTTTC	CAWSSPGLGANVLTF
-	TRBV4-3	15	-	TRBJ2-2	TGCGCCAGCAGCAGGTGGGACGCGAACACCGGGGAGCTGTTTTTT	CASSRWDANTGELFF
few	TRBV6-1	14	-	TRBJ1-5	TGTGCCAGCAGTTTCGACAGAGGCAATCAGCCCCAGCATTTT	CASSFDRGNQPQHF
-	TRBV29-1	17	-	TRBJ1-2	TGCAGTGCCCCCGGATCAGGCATAATCGGGGGGGACTATGGCTACACCTTC	CSAPGSGIIGGDYGYTF
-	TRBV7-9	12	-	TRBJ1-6	TGTGCCAGCAGGAGGCTAGATTCACCCCTCCACTTT	CASRRLDSPLHF
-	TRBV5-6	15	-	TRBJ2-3	TGTGCCAGCAGCTTTGGGGGGACCCCGGCAGATACGCAGTATTTT	CASSFGGTPADTQYF
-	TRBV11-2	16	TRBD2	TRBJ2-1	TGTGCCAGCAGCTCCAGCGGGGGGGCAGTCTACAATGAGCAGTTCTTC	CASSSSGGAVYNEQFF
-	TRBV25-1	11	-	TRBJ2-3	TGTGCCAGCAGGCAGGGCGATACGCAGTATTTT	CASRQGDTQYF
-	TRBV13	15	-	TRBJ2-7	TGTGCCAGCAGCTTAGTTATAGGGGCCTCCTACGAGCAGTACTTC	CASSLVIGASYEQYF
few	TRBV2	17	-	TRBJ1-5	TGTGCCAGCAGTGAAGCGCCTGGACAGTCTAGCAATCAGCCCCAGCATTTT	CASSEAPGQSSNQPQHF
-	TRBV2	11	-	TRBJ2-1	TGTGCCAGCAGTCTCCTGGAAGAGCAGTTCTTC	CASSLLEEQFF
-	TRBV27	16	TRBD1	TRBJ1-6	TGTGCCAGCACCCCCTGGGACAGGGGGCCGGATTCACCCCTCCACTTT	CASTPWDRGPDSPLHF
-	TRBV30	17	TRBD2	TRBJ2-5	TGTGCCTGGAGTACCATAGGGGTAGCGGGCGACCAAGAGACCCAGTACTTC	CAWSTIGVAGDQETQYF
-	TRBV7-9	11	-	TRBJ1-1	TGTGCCAGCAGCTTAGGGGAAGGAGCTTTCTTT	CASSLGEGAFF
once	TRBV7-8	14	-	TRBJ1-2	TGTGCCAGCAGCTTTCGTTCGGGGAACTATGGCTACACCTTC	CASSFRSGNYGYTF
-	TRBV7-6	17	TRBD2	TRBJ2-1	TGTGCCAGCAGCTTGAGCGTCCCGGGACTAGCGGGGTTTGAGCAGTTCTTC	CASSLSVPGLAGFEQFF
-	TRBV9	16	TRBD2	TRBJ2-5	TGTGCCAGCAGCGTAGAAGCTAGCGGGGGGAAGAATACCCAGTACTTC	CASSVEASGGKNTQYF
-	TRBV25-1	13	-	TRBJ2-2	TGTGCCAGCCTTCCAGAGTTGGCCGGGGAGCTGTTTTTT	CASLPELAGELFF
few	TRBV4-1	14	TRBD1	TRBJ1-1	TGCGCCAGCAGCCCCGGACAGGGGAGATACGTGGCTTTCTTT	CASSPGQGRYVAFF
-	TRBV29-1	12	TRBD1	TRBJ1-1	TGCAGCGGCCGGACAGGGGGCACTGAAGCTTTCTTT	CSGRTGGTEAFF
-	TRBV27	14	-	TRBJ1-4	TGTGCCAGCGCCTCGGACGGGGGCCCTGGGAAACTGTTTTTT	CASASDGGPGKLFF
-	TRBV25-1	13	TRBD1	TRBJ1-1	TGTGCCAGCAGTGTAACCGGGACAGGGAAAGCTTTCTTT	CASSVTGTGKAFF
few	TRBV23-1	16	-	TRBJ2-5	TGCGCCAGCAGTCCCCTATGGGACTCCGACGGCGAGACCCAGTACTTC	CASSPLWDSDGETQYF
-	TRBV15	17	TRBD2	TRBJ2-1	TGTGCCACCAGCAGAGAAAACCTCGGGAGGGTCATCAATGAGCAGTTCTTC	CATSRENLGRVINEQFF
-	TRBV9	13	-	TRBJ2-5	TGTGCCAGCAGCCCAGGGATACAAGAGACCCAGTACTTC	CASSPGIQETQYF
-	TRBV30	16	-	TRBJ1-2	TGTGCCTGGAGTTCAGGAAGGACAGACGACGAGAGGGGCTACACCTTC	CAWSSGRTDDERGYTF
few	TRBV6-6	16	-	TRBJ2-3	TGTGCCAGCAGTTACTCAGGGGGCGCGGGAGCAGATACGCAGTATTTT	CASSYSGGAGADTQYF
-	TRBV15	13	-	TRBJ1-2	TGTGCCACCAGCAGAGATCGGGGGAATGGCTACACCTTC	CATSRDRGNGYTF
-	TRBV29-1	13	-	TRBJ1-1	TGCAGCGTTGGGAACTGGGCGAACACTGAAGCTTTCTTT	CSVGNWANTEAFF
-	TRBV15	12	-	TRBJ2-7	TGTGCCACCAGCAGAGATCGGGGGCGAACATACTTC	CATSRDRGRTYF
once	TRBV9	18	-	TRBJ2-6	TGTGCCAGCAGCGTAGCCTTCCGTGGAGGGTCCGGGGCCAACGTCCTGACTTTC	CASSVAFRGGSGANVLTF
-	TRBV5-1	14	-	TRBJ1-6	TGCGCCAGCAGCCCCCTGGGGCTCGATTCACCCCTCCACTTT	CASSPLGLDSPLHF
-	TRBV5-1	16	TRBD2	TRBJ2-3	TGCGCCAGCAGCTTAATAGCGGGGCTTTTCGGGGATACGCAGTATTTT	CASSLIAGLFGDTQYF
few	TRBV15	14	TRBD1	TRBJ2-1	TGTGCCACCAGCGTTGGACAGGGGTATGGGGAGCAGTTCTTC	CATSVGQGYGEQFF
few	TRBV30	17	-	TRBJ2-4	TGTGCCTGGAGCATTCGGGGTGGCTGGTTGACCAAAAACATTCAGTACTTC	CAWSIRGGWLTKNIQYF